A single sample gave rise to the 31 T cell receptor beta chains below, sequenced in a study of T-cell memory formation after mild COVID-19. TCRdb called the 5' RACE reads again in MiXCR, with one record for every CDR3 protein. The repertoire holds around 450,000 distinct CDR3 sequences, with 24% as singletons. The sample was PBMCs or a T cell subset sorted from them (not recorded which). The receptors derive from an adult woman who had mild COVID-19 (a few samples of this study predate the infection). Cell type and time point are not known.

The chain carries TRBV20-1 and TRBJ2-1; the match to TRBD1 covers 11 bases. V lost 5 bases to trimming and J lost 4 bases; unmatched junction nucleotides: 4. The CDR3 sequence is 14 residues long. Germline V CDR1 and CDR2: DFQATT, SNEGSKA (reference sequence). For the CDR3, the DNA is TGCAGTGCTCCGGACAGGGGGCGGTACAATGAGCAGTTCTTC. Translation: CSAPDRGRYNEQFF.

There are many counts of this clonotype. This may stem from a read error, because a much larger clone lies one nucleotide away. This chain links TRBV7-8 with TRBJ2-6, with no clear D. Germline V CDR1 and CDR2: SGHVS, FQNEAQ. The CDR3 length is 15 residues. Deletions cut 1 base from V and 0 bases from J, with 4 bases between. CDR3 bases: TGTGCCAGCAGCTTAGGATTCTCTGGGGCCAACGTCCTGACTTTC. This gives the protein CASSLGFSGANVLTF.

The sample holds a few counts of this clonotype. V is TRBV30 and J is TRBJ2-7; TRBD1 aligns across 8 bases. V shed 0 bases, J shed 2 bases, and the junction held 6 bases outside the gene matches. This CDR3 is 15 amino acids long. Germline V gene data show CDR1 as GTSNPN and CDR2 as SVGIG (reference sequence). The CDR3 loop is CAWSVRGHRTYEQYF. The CDR3 coding sequence is TGTGCCTGGAGTGTCAGGGGGCATAGGACCTACGAGCAGTACTTC.

This clonotype was seen only once. In DNA form, the CDR3 reads TGTGCCAGAGGAGGGGGGGCCTCGGACACCGGGGAGCTGTTTTTT. It yields the protein CARGGGASDTGELFF. The chain links TRBV7-9 to TRBJ2-2; TRBD2 might be the D (7 bases). Between the trimmed V and J ends, which lost 9 bases and 3 bases, there was a span of 17 bases. The CDR3 consists of 15 residues. Germline CDR1 is SEHNR and CDR2 is FQNEAQ (reference sequence).

This clonotype was observed a few times. J is TRBJ1-3 and V is TRBV20-1; tentatively, D is TRBD1 (5 bases). V was trimmed by 2 bases and J by 1 base, leaving 12 bases between them. CDR3 size: 15 residues. Germline CDR1 DFQATT, CDR2 SNEGSKA (reference sequence). CDR3 nucleotides: TGCAGTGCTAGATCGCAGGGTGATTCTGGAAACACCATATATTTT. Translated: CSARSQGDSGNTIYF.

This chain links TRBV20-1 with TRBJ2-7, with 8 bases identical to TRBD1. CDR1 is DFQATT, CDR2 SNEGSKA, per germline (reference sequence). V trimming: 2 bases; J trimming: 2 bases; junction bases outside the gene matches: 5. The CDR3 covers 14 residues. This CDR3 reads CSARLGQGPYEQYF. In nucleotides, the CDR3 is TGCAGTGCTAGACTTGGACAGGGACCCTACGAGCAGTACTTC.

The chain has TRBV7-6 and TRBJ2-1; TRBD1 might be the D (6 bases). The CDR3 runs to 16 residues. CDR1 is SGHVS and CDR2 is FNYEAQ in the germline V gene. The V gene lost 4 bases and the J gene lost 6 bases, with 19 bases spanning the gap. CDR3 region: CASSSGVAGLGNEQFF. The DNA of the CDR3 is TGTGCCAGCAGCTCAGGGGTTGCAGGGTTGGGCAATGAGCAGTTCTTC. Looking up the rest from reference TRBV7-6 and TRBJ2-1 gives the full variable domain: GAGVSQSPRYKVTKRGQDVALRCDPISGHVSLYWYRQALGQGPEFLTYFNYEAQQDKSGLPNDRFSAERPEGSISTLTIQRTEQRDSAMYRCASSSGVAGLGNEQFFGPGTRLTVL.

This clonotype was counted a few times. The V call is TRBV4-3, the J call TRBJ2-2; no definite D call. The CDR3 loop spans 14 amino acids. Trimming shortened V by 0 bases and J by 4 bases, and 6 bases separated the two germline ends. The germline V gene has CDR1 LGHNA and CDR2 YSLEER. The CDR3 bases are TGCGCCAGCAGCCAAGATCAAACCACCGGGGAGCTGTTTTTT. It is translated as CASSQDQTTGELFF.

This chain links TRBV13 with TRBJ2-3; TRBD2 matches 8 bases. The trim removed 2 bases at V and 5 bases at J, leaving 6 bases unmatched. The length of the CDR3 is 15 residues. The germline V gene encodes CDR1 PRHDT and CDR2 FYEKMQ (reference sequence). The CDR3 DNA is TGTGCCAGCAGCTTAAGAGCGGGAGAAGGAGATACGCAGTATTTT. The encoded protein is CASSLRAGEGDTQYF. Based on the CDR3 plus reference TRBV13 and TRBJ2-3, the full variable domain is AAGVIQSPRHLIKEKRETATLKCYPIPRHDTVYWYQQGPGQDPQFLISFYEKMQSDKGSIPDRFSAQQFSDYHSELNMSSLELGDSALYFCASSLRAGEGDTQYFGPGTRLTVL.

In its sample, this clonotype was seen many times. CDR3 region: CASSLPGTAKGEQYF. The CDR3, as DNA: TGTGCCAGCAGTTTACCAGGGACAGCGAAAGGCGAGCAGTACTTC. The rearrangement joins TRBV27 to TRBJ2-7, with 7 positions matching TRBD1. Trimming removed 2 bases from V and 6 bases from J; junction bases left unmatched: 10. This CDR3 comprises 15 residues. CDR1 and CDR2 (germline): MNHEY, SMNVEV (reference sequence).

This chain connects TRBV6-2 or TRBV6-3 to TRBJ2-3, with 9 bases lining up with TRBD2. CDR1 and CDR2 from the germline V gene are MNHEY and SVGEGT. J lost 4 bases, V lost 8 bases, and 10 bases had no gene match. The CDR3 spans 15 residues. In nucleotides, the CDR3 is TGTGCCAGCCGCGACTTAGCGGGAGTGGCAGATACGCAGTATTTT. This codes for CASRDLAGVADTQYF.

This clonotype has ten or more counts. The chain has TRBV7-9 and TRBJ2-1, with TRBD2 identical over 14 bases. Germline V lookup: CDR1 SEHNR, CDR2 FQNEAQ (reference sequence). V was clipped by 5 bases and J by 7 bases; unmatched bases: 10. CDR3 size: 17 residues. The chain's CDR3 is CASSNIKGLAGVNEQFF. CDR3 DNA sequence: TGTGCCAGCAGCAATATCAAGGGACTAGCGGGAGTTAATGAGCAGTTCTTC.

The CDR3 nucleotides read TGCAGCGTTGGTGGGGACTTTAATCAGCCCCAGCATTTT. Its translation is CSVGGDFNQPQHF. The chain carries TRBV29-1 and TRBJ1-5; D is perhaps TRBD1 (5 bases). CDR1 and CDR2 from the germline V gene are SQVTM and ANQGSEA. CDR3 length: 13 residues. V lost 4 bases, J lost 4 bases, and 11 bases lay in between.

In its sample, this clonotype was seen a few times. This chain uses TRBV3-1 with TRBJ1-5, with D tentatively TRBD1 (5 bases). Trimming stripped 3 bases from V and 1 base from J, with 16 bases between. Germline V gene data show CDR1 as LGHDT and CDR2 as YNNKEL (reference sequence). This CDR3 is built from 17 residues. CDR3 sequence: CASSQTQGSGSNQPQHF. CDR3 DNA sequence: TGTGCCAGCAGCCAGACCCAGGGATCTGGCAGCAATCAGCCCCAGCATTTT.

V usage is TRBV6-6 and J usage is TRBJ2-7, with D unclear. Trimming took off 0 bases at V and 0 bases at J, with 12 bases between the two ends. The CDR3 loop spans 16 amino acids. The germline V gene has CDR1 MNHNY and CDR2 SVGAGI (reference sequence). The CDR3 sequence: CASSYSTVISSYEQYF. DNA for the CDR3: TGTGCCAGCAGTTACTCGACTGTTATTAGCTCCTACGAGCAGTACTTC.

The CDR3, as DNA: TGTGCCAGCAGCACACAGGATGAGCAGTTCTTC. It translates to CASSTQDEQFF. This rearrangement joins TRBV5-6 to TRBJ2-1; possible D gene TRBD1, 5 bases. In germline, CDR1 is SGHDT, CDR2 YYEEEE. The ends were cut back, 4 bases at V and 8 bases at J, with 7 bases in the middle. This CDR3 has 11 amino acids.

The genes are TRBV12-3 or TRBV12-4 and TRBJ1-3, with a weak D call TRBD1 (6 bases). This CDR3 has 14 amino acids. Trimming cost V 6 bases and J 0 bases, with 9 bases left between them. The DNA of the CDR3 is TGTGCCAGCAGAGAACAGGGCTCTGGAAACACCATATATTTT. This codes for CASREQGSGNTIYF.

The chain is built from TRBV4-1 and TRBJ1-6, with D uncertain. Germline loops: CDR1 MGHRA, CDR2 YSYEKL. The CDR3 loop spans 14 amino acids. V shed 1 base and J shed 9 bases, with 10 bases lying between them. Here the CDR3 reads CASSQVPGSSPLHF. Here the CDR3 DNA reads TGCGCCAGCAGCCAAGTACCGGGGAGTTCACCCCTCCACTTT.

This clonotype was observed a few times. This sequence joins TRBV29-1 and TRBJ1-2; 8 nucleotides align to TRBD1. The J segment lost 3 bases and the V segment lost 5 bases, leaving 5 bases of the junction unmatched. This CDR3 comprises 13 residues. Germline lookup yields CDR1 SQVTM and CDR2 ANQGSEA. The CDR3 region has the DNA TGCAGCGTTATGACAGGGGAGGACTATGGCTACACCTTC. Its protein product is CSVMTGEDYGYTF.

This clonotype was picked up a small number of times. The chain combines TRBV5-6 with TRBJ2-5, with a possible D match to TRBD2 (6 bases). The CDR3 consists of 15 residues. V was shortened by 7 bases and J by 1 base, with 17 bases between the two germline ends. CDR1 is SGHDT, CDR2 YYEEEE, per germline. The CDR3 here is CASSPLGGVQETQYF. The CDR3 DNA follows: TGTGCCAGCTCACCCCTCGGGGGAGTCCAAGAGACCCAGTACTTC. Complete variable domain (other parts from reference TRBV5-6 and TRBJ2-5): DAGVTQSPTHLIKTRGQQVTLRCSPKSGHDTVSWYQQALGQGPQFIFQYYEEEERQRGNFPDRFSGHQFPNYSSELNVNALLLGDSALYLCASSPLGGVQETQYFGPGTRLLVL.

V and J are TRBV20-1 and TRBJ1-1; D uncertain. Germline V gives CDR1 DFQATT, CDR2 SNEGSKA (reference sequence). Trimming stripped 1 base from V and 11 bases from J, with 11 bases between. The CDR3 contains 11 residues. This chain's CDR3 is CSARVGASAFF. Here the CDR3 DNA reads TGCAGTGCTAGAGTGGGAGCGTCGGCTTTCTTT.

This rearrangement joins TRBV24-1 to TRBJ1-1, with a possible D match to TRBD1 (5 bases). V shed 2 bases and J shed 1 base, with 13 bases lying between them. The length of the CDR3 is 16 residues. Germline lookup yields CDR1 KGHDR and CDR2 SFDVKD. The CDR3 DNA follows: TGTGCCACCAGTGATTCCCGGACGGGACCGAACACTGAAGCTTTCTTT. It specifies CATSDSRTGPNTEAFF.

In its sample, this clonotype was seen a few times. J is TRBJ1-2 and V is TRBV5-1; D is ambiguous. Germline CDR1 SGHRS, CDR2 YFSETQ. V lost 0 bases and J lost 1, with 10 bases in between. The CDR3 loop spans 15 amino acids. The CDR3 protein is CASSLAGRDNYGYTF. The DNA for the CDR3 is TGCGCCAGCAGCTTGGCCGGGAGGGATAACTATGGCTACACCTTC.

CDR3 loop: CASSSPFSGNRGEQYF. The DNA for the CDR3 is TGTGCCAGCAGTTCACCCTTTAGCGGGAACCGCGGCGAGCAGTACTTC. J is TRBJ2-7 and V is TRBV28, with 8 bases identical to TRBD2. Looked up from germline, CDR1 is MDHEN and CDR2 is SYDVKM. The trim removed 4 bases at V and 6 bases at J, leaving 14 bases unmatched. This CDR3 is 16 amino acids long.

This clonotype has only a few counts. The J gene is TRBJ2-2, the V gene TRBV20-1; no clear D. V shed 5 bases and J shed 3 bases, with 10 bases lying between them. The length of the CDR3 is 13 residues. Germline V gene data show CDR1 as DFQATT and CDR2 as SNEGSKA (reference sequence). As DNA, the CDR3 is TGCAGTGCTTTTACACAGTACACCGGGGAGCTGTTTTTT. This codes for CSAFTQYTGELFF.

V is TRBV12-2 and J is TRBJ1-2; the table's D gene call, TRBD1, was not cross checked with the DNA. TRBV12-2 counts as a pseudogene. The CDR3 runs to 13 residues. The CDR3: CASRPQGSRGYTF. The CDR3 DNA reads as TGTGCAAGTCGCCCTCAGGGAAGTAGGGGCTACACCTTC.

This sequence joins TRBV12-3 or TRBV12-4 and TRBJ2-5; unclear D gene. The CDR3 totals 13 residues. The germline V and J ends were trimmed by 6 bases and 5 bases, with 13 bases remaining between them. The CDR3 DNA sequence: TGTGCCAGCAGCTCCGGACGTCGTGAGACCCAGTACTTC. Protein product: CASSSGRRETQYF.

On this clonotype itself: At one end, the junction sequence differs from germline, possibly due to a read error. This rearrangement joins TRBV28 to TRBJ2-4; 9 nucleotides agree with TRBD1. Germline V gives CDR1 MDHEN, CDR2 SYDVKM. The CDR3 consists of 11 residues. CDR3: CASSHRDRVNF. The CDR3 DNA sequence: TGTGCCAGCAGTCACCGGGACAGGGTTAACTTC.

The chain carries TRBV12-3 or TRBV12-4 and TRBJ1-1; no definite D call. Trimming removed 7 bases from V and 0 bases from J, with 18 bases in between. The CDR3 consists of 16 residues. The CDR3 sequence is CASTSRFGPMNTEAFF. CDR3 bases: TGTGCCAGCACCTCCAGGTTTGGACCCATGAACACTGAAGCTTTCTTT.

This clonotype has only a few counts. V is TRBV6-5 and J is TRBJ1-2, with a possible D match to TRBD1 (5 bases). Trimming pared 3 bases from V and 2 bases from J, leaving 16 bases between. Per germline, CDR1 MNHEY and CDR2 SVGAGI. This CDR3 contains 16 residues. The chain's CDR3 is CASSYSSARVNYGYTF. Here the CDR3 DNA reads TGTGCCAGCAGTTATAGTTCGGCCAGGGTAAACTATGGCTACACCTTC.

This chain joins TRBV5-1 and TRBJ2-2; possibly TRBD2 for D (7 bases). CDR1 is SGHRS, CDR2 YFSETQ, per germline. The CDR3 extends over 18 amino acids. V was pared by 0 bases and J by 1 base, with 16 bases between. CDR3 amino acids: CASSLAFRGAMNTGELFF. As DNA, the CDR3 is TGCGCCAGCAGCTTGGCCTTTCGGGGGGCCATGAACACCGGGGAGCTGTTTTTT.